This T cell receptor (beta chain) was recorded in a study of shared clonotypes between healthy human individuals (dated by TCRdb to the early 2020s). As for the study more broadly: Two women and a few men aged 18 to 49 years were included in the cohort. For each donor, CD4 naive and CD4 memory were each given three plates, CD8 naive was given two plates, and CD8 memory was given one plate. To estimate repertoire size and how much clonotypes are shared between individuals, the study performed deep sequencing of blood TCR repertoires from five healthy adults. Libraries were prepared and TCR repertoires were sequenced by different laboratories using diverse techniques, in order to increase sequencing depth and limit assay-specific biases. Each donor's leukapheresis produced roughly between roughly 0.94 and 9.5 billion PBMCs. Overall study outcomes, separate from this receptor: Sampling was limited to blood, and TCR repertoires in tissue likely differ from TCR repertoires in blood. Clonotypes shared by all four sorted-subset donors showed higher generation probabilities than non-shared clonotypes. Incomplete sequencing was indicated by rarefaction of sorted-subset datasets, despite the large sequencing depth. Sharing across a handful of donors was observed for around 5% of naive CD4, under 4% of naive CD8, over 2% of memory CD4, and approximately 0.41% of memory CD8 clonotypes. Larger estimated clonotype richness was generally found for naive subsets than for memory subsets. Because the study included only a small number of donors, the genetic and exposure-history diversity represented was limited. Based on pairwise subsampling, the degree of clonotype sharing among donors was expected to be affected by sequencing depth.

The donors were healthy, HIV-negative adults who had no recently reported acute infections or vaccinations. All donors were Caucasian adults living in Nashville, Tennessee, USA. CD4+ T cells were enriched by magnetic negative selection; naive cells were then positively selected on CD45RA, and the negative fraction formed the memory subset. Blood was collected by leukapheresis, and PBMCs were isolated by Ficoll-Histopaque density gradient centrifugation and then cryopreserved in liquid nitrogen vapor phase. Purity and quantity of every magnetically sorted T cell population were checked by analytical flow cytometry. From each sorted fraction, genomic DNA was isolated and quantified by UV absorbance on a Nanodrop 2000c. Including cysteine and phenylalanine, the CDR3 has 18 amino acids. Solely the CDR3 DNA is kept, with 54 bases framed from the first base. The germline V gene encodes CDR1 SGHAT and CDR2 FQNNGV. V is pruned by 5 bases and J by 5 bases, leaving 14 bases of the junction without a gene match.

Using the deep immunoSEQ assay, TCR CDR3 regions were amplified from genomic DNA by multiplex PCR. For each cell subset, the extracted genomic DNA was distributed evenly across all wells of several immunoSEQ 96-well plates, and each plate served as one replicate. Each replicate PCR for sorted subsets received about 0.2 ug genomic DNA, equal to 28,000 or so T cell genomes. Purified libraries were measured with a Qubit 3.0 fluorometer, size-checked on a Bioanalyzer 2100, and measured again with the KAPA Library Quantification kit. Each immunoSEQ 96-well plate was sequenced on its own single-read 150-cycle Illumina NextSeq 550 flow cell. The paper's processing steps were these. Because the immunoSEQ output held only junctional sequences and lacked quality scores, the filtering could not match the filtering applied to full-length reads. To assign V/J genes and CDR3, sequences were annotated against IMGT germline references using PyIR, a Python wrapper for IgBLAST v1.9. Reads were removed for weak V/J assignments (E-value above 1e-6), missing CDR3, stop codons, out-of-frame junctions, or ambiguous translated residues. V3J clonotypes were defined by identical inferred V gene, J gene, and CDR3 amino acid sequence. The percentage overlap between two repertoires was calculated by dividing the number of shared unique clonotypes by the size of the smaller repertoire. RTK rarefaction, the Chao1 estimator, and Recon v2.1 estimates of unobserved clonotypes were used to assess repertoire richness. Generation probabilities for all TCRbeta clonotypes obtained by the gDNA method from a handful of donors were computed using OLGA. Drawn from immuneACCESS, this table holds only the in-frame rearrangements with V and J called that TCRdb kept. Clones are partly lost; checked studies trace under half to an unresolved V gene and leave the rest unexplained. The V and J calls and the clone size are those of that table, but D and trimming were determined from the DNA. The sample profile shows about 2.4 million clones; 80% to 95% of them were found once. The ten largest clones represent roughly 0.36% of the sample.

As to this clone: Its specific antigen is unknown. Per-base qualities were not stored, and no clone one base away is much larger.

The chain is encoded by TRBV11-2 joined to TRBJ2-1, with 11 bases aligning to TRBD2. The sequencing sample was made of naive CD4+ T cells from PBMCs. The cell subset or site label here, explained by the study, means: CD45RA+ positively selected. This sequence was found in a man aged 18-30 years in good health. Some clones in this sample may be carry-over from other donors' samples. The sequenced DNA: TGTGCCAGCAGCCGGTATCATCGAACTAGCGGGAGCAACAATGAGCAGTTCTTC. This yields the protein CASSRYHRTSGSNNEQFF.